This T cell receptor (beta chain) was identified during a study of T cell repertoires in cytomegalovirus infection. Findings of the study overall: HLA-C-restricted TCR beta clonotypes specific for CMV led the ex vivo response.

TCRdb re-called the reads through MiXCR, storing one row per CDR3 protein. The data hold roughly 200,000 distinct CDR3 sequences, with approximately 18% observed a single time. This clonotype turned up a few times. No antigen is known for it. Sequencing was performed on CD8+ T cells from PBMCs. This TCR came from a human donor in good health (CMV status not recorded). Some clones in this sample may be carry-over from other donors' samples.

CDR3 coding DNA: TGTGCCAGCAGTTTAAGGGGGGCTACTAACTATGGCTACACCTTC. It yields the protein CASSLRGATNYGYTF. This chain joins TRBV28 and TRBJ1-2, with TRBD1 as a possible D gene (6 bases). The CDR3 has 15 amino acids. Trimming stripped 2 bases from V and 0 bases from J, with 10 bases between. Germline-derived CDR1 and CDR2 are MDHEN and SYDVKM.